This passage covers 27 T cell receptor beta chains from one sample sequenced in a study of radiation and T cells in renal cell carcinoma. Described time point: blood 2 weeks post-SBRT. Treatment indicated: 15 Gy SBRT to primary tumor, nephrectomy 4 weeks later. Profiling relied on immunoSEQ multiplex PCR, and the TCRdb table lists in-frame clones only, not all of them. The sample includes more than 20,000 clones, 65% to 85% of them seen just once. Sample: blood, taken from a patient whose treatment included radiotherapy and nephrectomy. Receptor source: a man aged 55 to 70 with renal cell carcinoma.

This chain connects TRBV10-3 to TRBJ2-1; 9 bases match TRBD1. The V segment lost 4 bases and the J segment 8 bases; nucleotides outside the gene matches: 12. The CDR3 has 16 residues. CDR1 is ENHRY and CDR2 is SYGVKD in the germline V gene. This CDR3 reads CAISGKTGGREDEQFF. In DNA, the CDR3 is TGTGCCATCAGTGGGAAAACAGGGGGCCGGGAGGATGAGCAGTTCTTC.

CDR3 protein: CASSYGGNEKLFF. As DNA, the CDR3 is TGTGCCAGCAGCTATGGGGGAAATGAAAAACTGTTTTTT. This chain joins TRBV5-4 and TRBJ1-4; a weak D match, TRBD1 (5 bases). Trimming took 3 bases from V and 5 from J, leaving 8 bases between them. The CDR3 runs 13 residues. The germline V gene encodes CDR1 SGHNT and CDR2 YYREEE (reference sequence).

The chain links TRBV4-3 to TRBJ2-2, with 7 bases aligning to TRBD2. The germline V gene has CDR1 LGHNA and CDR2 YSLEER. V dropped 3 bases and J dropped 0; count of bases not matched to a gene: 13. This CDR3 has 19 residues. The CDR3 here is CASSHKIIVAGTNTGELFF. The DNA for the CDR3 is TGCGCCAGCAGCCACAAGATTATTGTAGCGGGCACGAACACCGGGGAGCTGTTTTTT.

This clone was counted only a few times. The chain carries TRBV19 and TRBJ1-1; D is perhaps TRBD1 (5 bases). This CDR3 has 14 amino acids. Germline values: CDR1 LNHDA, CDR2 SQIVND (reference sequence). Deletions cut 9 bases from V and 6 bases from J, with 20 bases between. CDR3 coding DNA: TGTGCCAGAGTCCCCCGGGACGAACATCCTGAAGCTTTCTTT. Translated, it gives CARVPRDEHPEAFF. Using reference TRBV19 and TRBJ1-1 for the parts outside the CDR3, the full variable domain is DGGITQSPKYLFRKEGQNVTLSCEQNLNHDAMYWYRQDPGQGLRLIYYSQIVNDFQKGDIAEGYSVSREKKESFPLTVTSAQKNPTAFYLCARVPRDEHPEAFFGQGTRLTVV.

This clone appeared a single time. This sequence joins TRBV18 and TRBJ1-1; 8 positions match TRBD1. The CDR3 is 14 residues long. Germline CDR1 and CDR2: KGHSH and LQKENI. The junction had 7 bases not matched to a gene; V was cut back by 6 bases and J by 4 bases. This chain's CDR3 is CASSLDRESTEAFF. In DNA form, the CDR3 reads TGTGCCAGCTCCCTGGACAGGGAGAGCACTGAAGCTTTCTTT.

The V and J genes are TRBV7-8 and TRBJ2-7; 9 bases are a match to TRBD2. Looked up from germline, CDR1 is SGHVS and CDR2 is FQNEAQ. This CDR3 is built from 14 residues. The V and J ends lost 8 bases and 3 bases, in that order; junction bases with no gene match: 8. The CDR3 spells CASRAAGGGYEQYF. The CDR3 nucleotides are TGTGCCAGCCGCGCGGCGGGGGGGGGCTACGAGCAGTACTTC.

This chain joins TRBV19 and TRBJ1-1; D perhaps matches TRBD1 (6 bases). From germline, CDR1 is LNHDA and CDR2 SQIVND (reference sequence). V shed 5 bases and J shed 2 bases, with 21 bases lying between them. This CDR3 contains 17 residues. CDR3 protein: CASSSTGSSGVNTEAFF. The CDR3 nucleotides read TGTGCCAGTAGTTCTACAGGGTCTAGTGGCGTAAACACTGAAGCTTTCTTT.

The V gene is TRBV5-1, the J gene TRBJ2-3; TRBD2 aligns across 7 bases. V lost 4 bases to trimming and J lost 2 bases; unmatched junction nucleotides: 16. Germline-derived CDR1 and CDR2 are SGHRS and YFSETQ. The CDR3 totals 18 residues. CDR3 region: CASSNPPLAGANTDTQYF. CDR3 in DNA: TGCGCCAGCAGCAACCCCCCTCTCGCGGGAGCGAACACAGATACGCAGTATTTT.

The chain combines TRBV5-6 with TRBJ1-4; D ambiguous. Germline CDR1 is SGHDT and CDR2 is YYEEEE. V was cut by 0 bases and J by 3 bases, with 6 bases left in between. The CDR3 loop spans 14 amino acids. The CDR3 spells CASSLGGSNEKLFF. For the CDR3, the DNA is TGTGCCAGCAGCTTGGGCGGATCTAATGAAAAACTGTTTTTT.

The chain carries TRBV6-1 and TRBJ2-5; D possibly corresponds to TRBD1 (5 bases). The CDR3 spans 14 residues. Germline CDR1 MNHNS, CDR2 SASEGT. V was cut by 2 bases and J by 1 base, with 8 bases left in between. CDR3 DNA: TGTGCCAGCAGTGAACCCGACAGCCAAGAGACCCAGTACTTC. It specifies CASSEPDSQETQYF.

J is TRBJ2-7 and V is TRBV11-2; no definite D call. Trimming took 5 bases from V and 6 from J, leaving 11 bases between them. Germline V lookup: CDR1 SGHAT, CDR2 FQNNGV. CDR3 size: 12 residues. Written as DNA, the CDR3 is TGTGCCAGCAGCCTTGGGAAGTCCGAGCAGTACTTC. Translation: CASSLGKSEQYF.

The CDR3 region is CASSIGTNSPLHF. CDR3 nucleotides: TGTGCCAGCAGTATTGGGACAAATTCACCCCTCCACTTT. The chain is built from TRBV25-1 and TRBJ1-6; weak D call: TRBD1 (6 bases). Germline values: CDR1 MGHDK, CDR2 SYGVNS. V lost 5 bases to trimming and J lost 7 bases, with 9 bases between them. CDR3 length: 13 residues. The variable domain in full, completed from reference TRBV25-1 and TRBJ1-6, reads EADIYQTPRYLVIGTGKKITLECSQTMGHDKMYWYQQDPGMELHLIHYSYGVNSTEKGDLSSESTVSRIRTEHFPLTLESARPSHTSQYLCASSIGTNSPLHFGNGTRLTVT.

The chain carries TRBV7-8 and TRBJ2-7, with 11 bases that match TRBD2. This CDR3 region has 16 residues. Germline CDR1 is SGHVS and CDR2 is FQNEAQ. V trimming: 4 bases; J trimming: 7 bases; junction bases outside the gene matches: 12. CDR3 region: CASSSSGLAGGEEQYF. CDR3 nucleotides: TGTGCCAGCAGCTCAAGTGGCCTAGCGGGAGGCGAAGAGCAGTACTTC.

This clone was recorded only once. The genes are TRBV14 and TRBJ1-1; D call uncertain. This CDR3 has 15 residues. CDR1 and CDR2 (germline): SGHDN, FVKESK. Between the trimmed V and J ends, which lost 2 bases and 4 bases, there was a span of 14 bases. For the CDR3, the DNA is TGTGCCAGCAGCCAATTACGTGGAGGTGTCACTGAAGCTTTCTTT. It translates to CASSQLRGGVTEAFF.

The rearrangement joins TRBV5-1 to TRBJ2-1; 13 bases map to TRBD2. CDR3 length: 16 residues. V trimming: 2 bases; J trimming: 7 bases; junction bases outside the gene matches: 6. Germline CDR1 SGHRS, CDR2 YFSETQ. The CDR3 sequence is CASSLTLAGGPNEQFF. In DNA form, the CDR3 reads TGCGCCAGCAGCTTAACACTAGCGGGAGGGCCTAATGAGCAGTTCTTC.

This chain uses TRBV2 with TRBJ2-3; maybe TRBD2 (6 bases). Germline V gene sequence: CDR1 SNHLY, CDR2 FYNNEI. V lost 11 bases, J lost 1 base, and 22 bases lay in between. The CDR3 has 16 amino acids. CDR3 bases: TGTGCCGGCGCCCAAGGAGGGGAAGGGGGCACAGATACGCAGTATTTT. This translates into CAGAQGGEGGTDTQYF. The variable domain in full, with the rest retrieved from reference TRBV2 and TRBJ2-3, is EPEVTQTPSHQVTQMGQEVILRCVPISNHLYFYWYRQILGQKVEFLVSFYNNEISEKSEIFDDQFSVERPDGSNFTLKIRSTKLEDSAMYFCAGAQGGEGGTDTQYFGPGTRLTVL.

The chain couples TRBV12-5 to TRBJ2-6, with D possibly TRBD2 on 6 matching bases. The germline V and J ends were trimmed by 2 bases and 2 bases, with 7 bases remaining between them. The CDR3 is 15 amino acids. Germline V gives CDR1 LGHNT, CDR2 FRNRAP. The CDR3 protein is CASGLWRAGANVLTF. For the CDR3, the DNA is TGTGCTAGTGGTTTGTGGAGGGCTGGGGCCAACGTCCTGACTTTC.

This chain links TRBV9 with TRBJ2-7; tentative D call: TRBD2 (5 bases). Germline CDR1 SGDLS, CDR2 YYNGEE. The CDR3 covers 16 residues. Trimming stripped 3 bases from V and 2 bases from J, with 18 bases between. This CDR3 reads CASSAESGTPTYEQYF. CDR3 DNA sequence: TGTGCCAGCAGCGCCGAAAGCGGAACACCTACCTACGAGCAGTACTTC. The full variable domain, with the rest looked up from reference TRBV9 and TRBJ2-7, is DSGVTQTPKHLITATGQRVTLRCSPRSGDLSVYWYQQSLDQGLQFLIQYYNGEERAKGNILERFSAQQFPDLHSELNLSSLELGDSALYFCASSAESGTPTYEQYFGPGTRLTVT.

J is TRBJ1-4 and V is TRBV30; D is perhaps TRBD1 (6 bases). With 1 base removed from V and 4 bases from J, the gap between germline ends came to 10 bases. Germline CDR1 and CDR2: GTSNPN and SVGIG (reference sequence). The CDR3 is made up of 14 amino acids. The CDR3 nucleotides read TGTGCCTGGAGTGGGACAGCCCTTAATGAAAAACTGTTTTTT. Translated, it gives CAWSGTALNEKLFF.

In its sample, this clone was seen once. This chain uses TRBV5-1 with TRBJ2-5; 9 bases agree with TRBD1. Germline V CDR1 and CDR2: SGHRS, YFSETQ. V was clipped by 5 bases and J by 13 bases; unmatched bases: 15. The length of the CDR3 is 14 residues. CDR3 in amino acids: CASRSGAMGDRVYF. CDR3 nucleotides: TGCGCCAGCAGGTCGGGGGCAATGGGGGACAGGGTGTACTTC.

The genes are TRBV29-1 and TRBJ2-7; unclear D gene. Germline-derived CDR1 and CDR2 are SQVTM and ANQGSEA. Trimming pared 3 bases from V and 0 bases from J, leaving 9 bases between. This CDR3 is 13 amino acids long. CDR3 amino acids: CSVEIVPSYEQYF. The CDR3 DNA reads TGCAGCGTTGAGATAGTCCCCTCCTACGAGCAGTACTTC.

The genes are TRBV27 and TRBJ2-7; 8 nucleotides line up with TRBD2. Germline loops: CDR1 MNHEY, CDR2 SMNVEV (reference sequence). CDR3 length: 15 residues. The V segment lost 4 bases and the J segment 4 bases; nucleotides outside the gene matches: 9. The CDR3 DNA reads as TGTGCCAGCAGTTCACTCACTAGCGGAGGTTACGAGCAGTACTTC. Its protein product is CASSSLTSGGYEQYF.

Ten or more counts support this clone. Within the sample, other DNA sequences also encode this same CDR3. J is TRBJ1-1 and V is TRBV29-1; D possibly corresponds to TRBD1 (5 bases). V lost 4 bases, J lost 4 bases, and 13 bases lay in between. The CDR3 covers 13 residues. Germline values: CDR1 SQVTM, CDR2 ANQGSEA. The CDR3 sequence: CSVGVGQGTEAFF. The CDR3 bases are TGCAGCGTTGGGGTCGGGCAGGGCACTGAAGCTTTCTTT.

This clone was seen a few times. The chain is built from TRBV6-5 and TRBJ1-1; TRBD1 is a possible D gene (5 bases). Germline V gene data show CDR1 as MNHEY and CDR2 as SVGAGI. The germline V and J ends were trimmed by 4 bases and 1 base, with 7 bases remaining between them. The CDR3 is 13 residues long. The CDR3, as DNA: TGTGCCAGCAGTTTCGACAGGAACACTGAAGCTTTCTTT. Translation: CASSFDRNTEAFF.

This clone was observed a few times. Other DNA sequences from this sample encode an identical CDR3 as well. V gene TRBV9 combines with J gene TRBJ1-2, with TRBD1 matching 12 bases. V was pared by 5 bases and J by 6 bases, with 8 bases of the junction left unmatched. CDR3 length equals 15 residues. CDR1 SGDLS and CDR2 YYNGEE come from the germline V gene. The CDR3 here is CASSASGTGGDGYTF. CDR3 in DNA: TGTGCCAGCAGTGCCAGCGGGACAGGGGGCGATGGCTACACCTTC.

This rearrangement joins TRBV10-3 to TRBJ2-1; 12 bases are shared with TRBD2. The CDR3 is 15 amino acids. Germline V lookup: CDR1 ENHRY, CDR2 SYGVKD. V lost 3 bases, J lost 7 bases, and 4 bases stayed unmatched. The CDR3 sequence is CAISDQTSGRNEQFF. The CDR3 bases are TGTGCCATCAGTGATCAAACTAGCGGGAGGAATGAGCAGTTCTTC.

This rearrangement joins TRBV4-3 to TRBJ2-1; D unresolved. Deletions cut 0 bases from V and 0 bases from J, with 12 bases between. Germline V CDR1 and CDR2: LGHNA, YSLEER. There are 17 residues in the CDR3. CDR3 amino acids: CASSQDASDSSYNEQFF. The CDR3 nucleotides read TGCGCCAGCAGCCAAGATGCCTCTGATAGCTCCTACAATGAGCAGTTCTTC.